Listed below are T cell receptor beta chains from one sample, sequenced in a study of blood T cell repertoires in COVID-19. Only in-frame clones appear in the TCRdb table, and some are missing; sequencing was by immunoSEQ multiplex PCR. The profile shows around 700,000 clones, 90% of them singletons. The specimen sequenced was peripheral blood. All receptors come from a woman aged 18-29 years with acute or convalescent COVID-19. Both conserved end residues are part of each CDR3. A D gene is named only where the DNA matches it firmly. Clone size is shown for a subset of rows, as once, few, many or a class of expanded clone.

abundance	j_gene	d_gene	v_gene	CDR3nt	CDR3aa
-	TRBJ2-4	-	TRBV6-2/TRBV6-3	TGTGCCAGCAGTCCGGTACTCTACTCCCTCAAAAACATTCAGTACTTC	CASSPVLYSLKNIQYF
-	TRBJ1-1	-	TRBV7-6	TGTGCCAGCAGCTTAGCCGGACAGCTCGAAGCTTTCTTT	CASSLAGQLEAFF
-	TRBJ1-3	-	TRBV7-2	TGTGCCAGCAGCTTTCTTTCAGAACCTGGAAACACCATATATTTT	CASSFLSEPGNTIYF
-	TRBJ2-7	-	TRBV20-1	TGCAGTGCTAGTCCTACCGAACTAGCCTACGAGCAGTACTTC	CSASPTELAYEQYF
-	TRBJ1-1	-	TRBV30	TGTGCCTGGATCCTGACAGGAGAAGCTTTCTTT	CAWILTGEAFF
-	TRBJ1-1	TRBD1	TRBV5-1	TGCGCCAGCAGCTTACAGGGGGGGATTTACGAAGCTTTCTTT	CASSLQGGIYEAFF
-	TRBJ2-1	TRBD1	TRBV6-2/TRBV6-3	TGTGCCAGCAGTCCGGGGGACAGGGGGTTCTACTTACCCTACAATGAGCAGTTCTTC	CASSPGDRGFYLPYNEQFF
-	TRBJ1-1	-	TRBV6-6	TGTGCCAGCAGTTACCTGGGGGCCGACACTGAAGCTTTCTTT	CASSYLGADTEAFF
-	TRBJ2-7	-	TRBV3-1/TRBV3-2	TGTGCCAGCAGCCGATCGGCCTACGAGCAGTACTTC	CASSRSAYEQYF
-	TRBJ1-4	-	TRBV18	TGTGCCAGCTCAGTAACAGGGCTCACTAATGAAAAACTGTTTTTT	CASSVTGLTNEKLFF
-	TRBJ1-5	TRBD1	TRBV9	TGTGCCAGCAGCGTAGGGGTCGGACAGGGCAATCAGCCCCAGCATTTT	CASSVGVGQGNQPQHF
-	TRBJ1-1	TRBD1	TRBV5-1	TGCGCCAGCAGCTTGGCCGACAGGGTGGGGTACACTGAAGCTTTCTTT	CASSLADRVGYTEAFF
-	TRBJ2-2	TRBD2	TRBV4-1	TGCGCCAGCAGCCAAGATCGCCGGCTAGCGGGGGGACTGAACACCGGGGAGCTGTTTTTT	CASSQDRRLAGGLNTGELFF
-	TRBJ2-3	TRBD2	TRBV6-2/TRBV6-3	TGTGCCAGCAGTTACTCTAGCGGGGGATTCACAGATACGCAGTATTTT	CASSYSSGGFTDTQYF
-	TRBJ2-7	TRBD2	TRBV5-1	TGCGCCAGCAGCTTTTCAGCGGGGAACTCCTACGAGCAGTACTTC	CASSFSAGNSYEQYF
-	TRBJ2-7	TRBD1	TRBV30	TGTGCCTGGAGTCGAGGGGAACAGGGGATGGCCGAGCAGTACTTC	CAWSRGEQGMAEQYF
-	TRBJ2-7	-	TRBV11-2	TGTGCCAGCAGCTTCGGTCAGGGTGGGCACGAGCAGTACTTC	CASSFGQGGHEQYF
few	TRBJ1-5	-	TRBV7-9	TGTGCCAGCAGCTTAGACTCTGCTAATCAGCCCCAGCATTTT	CASSLDSANQPQHF
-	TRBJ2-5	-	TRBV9	TGTGCCAGCAGCGATACACAGGGTGCGGAGACCCAGTACTTC	CASSDTQGAETQYF
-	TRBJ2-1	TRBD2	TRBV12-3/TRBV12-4	TGTGCCAGCAGTTTCCAGACTAGCGGGGGGAAGTTCTTC	CASSFQTSGGKFF
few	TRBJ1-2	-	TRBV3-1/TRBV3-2	TGTGCCAGCAGCCAAGTAATGGTAAGCGATGGCTACACCTTC	CASSQVMVSDGYTF
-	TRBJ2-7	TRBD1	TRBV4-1	TGCGCCAGCAGCCAAGAACCTATCGGGACAGTAAACGAGCAGTACTTC	CASSQEPIGTVNEQYF
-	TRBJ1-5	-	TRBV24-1	TGTGCCACCAGTGAGGAAGGACAGAGAAATCAGCCCCAGCATTTT	CATSEEGQRNQPQHF
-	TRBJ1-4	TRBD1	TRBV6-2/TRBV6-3	TGTGCCAGCAGCTCGGGACAGCCTAATGAAAAACTGTTTTTT	CASSSGQPNEKLFF
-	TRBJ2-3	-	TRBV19	TGTGCCAGTAGTATAGGGTTAGCGGAGGGAGCAGATACGCAGTATTTT	CASSIGLAEGADTQYF
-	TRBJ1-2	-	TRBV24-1	TGTGCCACCAGTGATCCAAGCGGTGGGGGGGGATATGGCTACACCTTC	CATSDPSGGGGYGYTF
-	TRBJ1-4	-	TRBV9	TGTGCCAGCAGCGTAGCTGCGACAGTCGATTTTCTGTTTTTT	CASSVAATVDFLFF
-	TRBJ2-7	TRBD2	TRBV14	TGTGCCAGCAGCCTCGAGCGGGGGGTCCCGGACGAGCAGTACTTC	CASSLERGVPDEQYF
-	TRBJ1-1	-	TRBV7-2	TGTGCCAGCAGCTTGAGAGGTTGGGAAGCTTTCTTT	CASSLRGWEAFF
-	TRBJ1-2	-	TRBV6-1	TGTGCCAGCAGTGAAGAGATCTATAACTATGGCTACACCTTC	CASSEEIYNYGYTF
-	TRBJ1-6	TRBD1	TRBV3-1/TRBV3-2	TGTGCCAGCAGCGCCGGGACAGGGAGCTCCTATAATTCACCCCTCCACTTT	CASSAGTGSSYNSPLHF
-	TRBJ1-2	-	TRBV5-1	TGCGCCAGCAGCTGGGGACAAGGCTATGGCTACACCTTC	CASSWGQGYGYTF
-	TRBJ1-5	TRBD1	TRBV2	TGTGCCAGATCCACCGGACAGGAGAATCAGCCCCAGCATTTT	CARSTGQENQPQHF
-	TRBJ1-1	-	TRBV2	TGTGCCAGCACCCCCGGTAACACTGAAGCTTTCTTT	CASTPGNTEAFF
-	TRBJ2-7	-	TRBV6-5	TGTGCCAGGCACCGGAGGGGCCCCTACGAGCAGTACTTC	CARHRRGPYEQYF
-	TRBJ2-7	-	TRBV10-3	TGTGCCATCAGTGAGGCTGACAGGTCCTCCTACGAGCAGTACTTC	CAISEADRSSYEQYF
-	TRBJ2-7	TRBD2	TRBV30	TGTGCCTTTAGCGGGGGCCTCTCGGGGCAGTACTTC	CAFSGGLSGQYF
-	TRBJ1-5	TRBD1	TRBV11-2	TGTGCCAGCAGCGGCACAGGGGTGGGGCAGCCCCAGCATTTT	CASSGTGVGQPQHF
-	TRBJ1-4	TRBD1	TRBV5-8	TGTGCCAGCAGCGCCGAACAGGGGGTGGATAATGAAAAACTGTTTTTT	CASSAEQGVDNEKLFF